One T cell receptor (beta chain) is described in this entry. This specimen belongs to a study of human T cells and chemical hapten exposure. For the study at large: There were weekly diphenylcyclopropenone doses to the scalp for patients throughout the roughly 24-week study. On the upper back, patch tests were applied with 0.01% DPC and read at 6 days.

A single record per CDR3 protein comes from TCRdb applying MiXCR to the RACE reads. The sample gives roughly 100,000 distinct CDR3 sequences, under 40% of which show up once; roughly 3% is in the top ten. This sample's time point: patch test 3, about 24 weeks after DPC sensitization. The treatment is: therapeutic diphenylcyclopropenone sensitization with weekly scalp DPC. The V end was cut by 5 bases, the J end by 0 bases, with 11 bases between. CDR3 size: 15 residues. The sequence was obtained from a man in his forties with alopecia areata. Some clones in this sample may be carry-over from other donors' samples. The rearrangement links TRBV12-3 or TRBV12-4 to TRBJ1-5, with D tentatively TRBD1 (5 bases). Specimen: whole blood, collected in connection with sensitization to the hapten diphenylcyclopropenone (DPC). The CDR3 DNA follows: TGTGCCAGCAGTGCTCCGGGACCTAGCAATCAGCCCCAGCATTTT. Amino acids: CASSAPGPSNQPQHF.